A selection of T cell receptor beta chains follows, all from one sample in a study of regulatory T cells in long-lasting Graves disease. Using its own MiXCR run on the multiplex PCR reads, TCRdb lists one record per CDR3 protein. The sample consists of hundreds of thousands of distinct CDR3 sequences, approximately 16% of them appearing once. The same sample was also studied in work on T cells in Graves' hyperthyroidism and ophthalmopathy.

Sample: peripheral blood mononuclear cells (PBMCs), taken at new diagnosis, from a patient treated with antithyroid drugs. These TCRs come from a woman aged 35 to 59 with Graves disease. The CDR3 runs from the conserved cysteine through the conserved F or W. The D gene is left open where the match is weak. Only part of the rows carry a size: once, few, many, or a class if the clone is expanded.

abundance,v_gene,j_gene,d_gene,CDR3aa,CDR3nt
-,TRBV30,TRBJ1-1,TRBD1,CAWTPGTEDTEAFF,TGTGCCTGGACTCCTGGGACAGAGGACACTGAAGCTTTCTTT
few,TRBV19,TRBJ1-4,-,CASSMSQENVKLFF,TGTGCCAGTAGTATGAGTCAGGAAAACGTAAAACTGTTTTTT
many,TRBV12-3/TRBV12-4,TRBJ1-1,-,CASSPGGRTVTEAFF,TGTGCCAGCAGCCCCGGAGGTAGGACTGTCACTGAAGCTTTCTTT
many,TRBV28,TRBJ1-6,-,CASSLGWTDNSPLHF,TGTGCCAGCAGTTTAGGATGGACGGATAATTCACCCCTCCACTTT
many,TRBV7-2,TRBJ1-6,-,CASIQMPTYNSPLHF,TGTGCCAGCATCCAGATGCCCACCTATAATTCACCCCTCCACTTT
many,TRBV3-1,TRBJ1-5,-,CASSQDSPSGVPVKPQHF,TGTGCCAGCAGCCAAGATTCACCAAGTGGAGTACCGGTGAAGCCCCAGCATTTT
few,TRBV7-9,TRBJ2-3,TRBD2,CASSLRLAGETDTQYF,TGTGCCAGCAGCTTGAGGCTAGCGGGGGAAACAGATACGCAGTATTTT
few,TRBV3-1,TRBJ2-1,-,CASSQYRVSFSYNEQFF,TGTGCCAGCAGCCAATATCGTGTCTCCTTCTCCTACAATGAGCAGTTCTTC
few,TRBV14,TRBJ2-7,-,CASSQEGWAYEQYF,TGTGCCAGCAGCCAAGAGGGTTGGGCCTACGAGCAGTACTTC
few,TRBV12-3/TRBV12-4,TRBJ2-1,TRBD1,CASSLDRGRLYEQFF,TGTGCCAGCAGTTTGGACAGGGGGCGTCTCTATGAGCAGTTCTTC
many,TRBV7-9,TRBJ2-3,-,CASRAAPLTDTQYF,TGTGCCAGCAGAGCCGCCCCACTCACAGATACGCAGTATTTT
few,TRBV5-4,TRBJ2-5,-,CASSLWQAQETQYF,TGTGCCAGCAGCTTGTGGCAGGCCCAAGAGACCCAGTACTTC
many,TRBV6-1,TRBJ2-5,-,CASTQGETQYF,TGTGCCAGCACCCAGGGGGAGACCCAGTACTTC
many,TRBV13,TRBJ1-1,-,CASSLLGYTEAFF,TGTGCCAGCAGCCTCCTTGGGTACACTGAAGCTTTCTTT
-,TRBV4-1,TRBJ2-3,-,CASSQEKGADTQYF,TGCGCCAGCAGCCAAGAAAAGGGTGCGGATACGCAGTATTTT
many,TRBV28,TRBJ2-3,-,CASRTTADTQYF,TGTGCCAGCAGAACGACAGCTGATACGCAGTATTTT
few,TRBV6-5,TRBJ1-6,-,CASSYSGPSMINSPLHF,TGTGCCAGCAGTTACTCGGGCCCCTCCATGATTAATTCACCCCTCCACTTT
many,TRBV2,TRBJ2-2,-,CASSGQPNTGELFF,TGTGCCAGCAGCGGACAGCCGAACACCGGGGAGCTGTTTTTT
many,TRBV5-1,TRBJ1-2,-,CASSLEGPNYGYTF,TGTGCCAGCAGCTTGGAAGGGCCCAACTATGGCTACACCTTC
many,TRBV2,TRBJ2-3,-,CASRQGPTDTQYF,TGTGCCAGCAGACAGGGTCCGACAGATACGCAGTATTTT
-,TRBV18,TRBJ1-1,TRBD1,CASSRTGQENTEAFF,TGTGCCAGCTCAAGGACGGGACAGGAGAACACTGAAGCTTTCTTT
many,TRBV28,TRBJ2-7,-,CASRTGTVPDEQYF,TGTGCCAGCAGAACCGGGACGGTCCCTGACGAGCAGTACTTC
-,TRBV15,TRBJ2-2,TRBD2,CATSRGLGLGNTGELFF,TGTGCCACCAGCAGAGGTCTGGGACTAGGGAACACCGGGGAGCTGTTTTTT
many,TRBV7-9,TRBJ2-1,TRBD1,CASSLTGAVYNEQFF,TGTGCCAGCAGCCTGACAGGGGCTGTATACAATGAGCAGTTCTTC
few,TRBV6-2/TRBV6-3,TRBJ2-7,TRBD2,CASSYGGLGAYEQYF,TGTGCCAGCAGTTACGGGGGACTAGGGGCCTACGAGCAGTACTTC
-,TRBV18,TRBJ2-7,-,CASSPAPPRSYEQYF,TGTGCCAGCTCACCAGCCCCACCTCGCTCCTACGAGCAGTACTTC
-,TRBV3-1,TRBJ2-3,-,CASTEGYTQYF,TGTGCCAGCACCGAAGGGTATACGCAGTATTTT
-,TRBV20-1,TRBJ2-1,TRBD2,CSARAHLAVEYNEQFF,TGCAGTGCTAGGGCCCATCTAGCGGTGGAGTACAATGAGCAGTTCTTC
many,TRBV12-3/TRBV12-4,TRBJ1-5,-,CASSLAPYSNQPQHF,TGTGCCAGCAGTTTAGCGCCTTATAGCAATCAGCCCCAGCATTTT
many,TRBV5-5,TRBJ1-1,-,CASSLRDWDTEAFF,TGTGCCAGCAGCTTGAGGGATTGGGACACTGAAGCTTTCTTT
many,TRBV7-3,TRBJ2-5,-,CASSLTWGETQYF,TGTGCCAGCAGCTTAACTTGGGGAGAGACCCAGTACTTC
-,TRBV6-1,TRBJ2-2,-,CASSNKLYTGELFF,TGTGCCAGCAGCAACAAGCTATACACCGGGGAGCTGTTTTTT
many,TRBV28,TRBJ1-5,-,CASSSPPREDQPQHF,TGTGCCAGCAGTTCCCCCCCGAGGGAGGATCAGCCCCAGCATTTT
few,TRBV11-2,TRBJ2-7,TRBD1,CASRRQGEQYF,TGTGCCAGCAGGAGACAGGGAGAGCAGTACTTC
many,TRBV28,TRBJ1-2,TRBD1,CASSPYGPDRGQGYGYTF,TGTGCCAGCAGTCCCTACGGGCCGGACAGGGGGCAAGGGTATGGCTACACCTTC
many,TRBV2,TRBJ2-5,-,CASSEFGEDQYF,TGTGCCAGCAGTGAATTTGGGGAGGACCAGTACTTC
many,TRBV28,TRBJ1-2,-,CASSWDAGGYTF,TGTGCCAGCAGTTGGGACGCGGGCGGCTACACCTTC
many,TRBV20-1,TRBJ2-1,-,CSGRGGALDEQFF,TGCAGTGGACGTGGGGGGGCCTTGGATGAGCAGTTCTTC
many,TRBV27,TRBJ2-1,-,CASSLRGHHNEQFF,TGTGCCAGCAGTCTACGTGGACACCACAATGAGCAGTTCTTC